This T cell receptor (beta chain) was profiled in a study of T cell changes during pregnancy in multiple sclerosis. Repertoires were generated with immunoSEQ multiplex PCR, while TCRdb's copy carries only in-frame clones and drops some. Here the sample spans about 75,000 clones, roughly 90% being singletons. The CDR3 covers 15 residues. The V gene lost 7 bases and the J gene lost 3 bases, with 15 bases spanning the gap. Germline V gene data show CDR1 as MNHNY and CDR2 as SVGAGI (reference sequence). This rearrangement joins TRBV6-6 to TRBJ1-4; D is unclear. This clonotype was obtained from a female donor in good health, enrolled as a control in a pregnancy study. This specimen consisted of peripheral blood, obtained in the first trimester of pregnancy. CDR3 bases: TGTGCCAGCACCCCAGGTCGATCGCCTAATGAAAAACTGTTTTTT. It is translated as CASTPGRSPNEKLFF.